This paragraph reports one TCR beta chain. These data come from a study of blood T cell repertoires in COVID-19. Germline trimming cut 1 base from V and 7 bases from J; bases unmatched to any gene: 5. Germline CDR1 and CDR2: LGHDT and YNNKEL (reference sequence). This CDR3 has 16 amino acids. TCRdb's copy holds only in-frame clones and misses some; the assay was immunoSEQ multiplex PCR. The sample lists 350,000 to 450,000 clones, more than 80% occurring once. The V call is TRBV3-1 (or the pseudogene TRBV3-2), the J call TRBJ1-4; 11 bases agree with TRBD1. Sample: PBMCs or T cells enriched from blood (not recorded which). The clonotype was recovered from a young man who had recovered from COVID-19. The CDR3 DNA reads as TGTGCCAGCAGCCAAGTACCCGGGACAGGGGGTGAAAAACTGTTTTTT. Protein product: CASSQVPGTGGEKLFF.